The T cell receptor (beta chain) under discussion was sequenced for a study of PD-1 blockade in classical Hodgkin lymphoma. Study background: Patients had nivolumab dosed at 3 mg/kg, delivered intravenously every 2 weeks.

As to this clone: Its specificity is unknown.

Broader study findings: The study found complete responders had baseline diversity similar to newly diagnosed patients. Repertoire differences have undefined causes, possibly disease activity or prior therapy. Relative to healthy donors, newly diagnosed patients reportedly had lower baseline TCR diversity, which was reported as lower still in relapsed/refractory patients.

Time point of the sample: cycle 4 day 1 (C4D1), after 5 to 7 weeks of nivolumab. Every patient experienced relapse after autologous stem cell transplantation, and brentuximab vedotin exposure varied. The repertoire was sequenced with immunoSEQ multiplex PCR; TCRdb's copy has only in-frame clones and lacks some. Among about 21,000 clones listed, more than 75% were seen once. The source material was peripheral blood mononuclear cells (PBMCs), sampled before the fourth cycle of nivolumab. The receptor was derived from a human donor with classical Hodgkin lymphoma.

DNA for the CDR3: TGTGCCAGCAGTACTCGGACGGCCGGGTACCAAGAGACCCAGTACTTC. This translates into CASSTRTAGYQETQYF. The genes are TRBV27 and TRBJ2-5; D remains unclear. V lost 5 bases, J lost 0 bases, and 16 bases lay in between. The CDR3 runs 16 residues. CDR1 and CDR2 from the germline V gene are MNHEY and SMNVEV (reference sequence).